These 8 T cell receptor beta chains were all obtained from the same sample, sequenced in a study of T cells after yellow fever vaccination. TCRdb analysed the 5' RACE reads with MiXCR anew, one entry per CDR3 protein. The sample has 620,000 or so distinct CDR3 sequences, 12% seen once. This specimen consisted of PBMCs, obtained on the day of the yellow fever booster vaccination. The origin of the receptors is a man between 25 and 39 years old who received the YFV17D yellow fever vaccine.

This clonotype occurred a few times. The chain is built from TRBV12-3 or TRBV12-4 and TRBJ2-1; D is unresolved. Trimming shortened V by 1 base and J by 8 bases, and 9 bases separated the two germline ends. This CDR3 contains 13 residues. The CDR3 DNA is TGTGCCAGCAGTTTAGGGTTTGCCCATGAGCAGTTCTTC. This gives the protein CASSLGFAHEQFF.

The CDR3 loop reads CASSMGLAGVTDTQYF. The CDR3 DNA reads as TGTGCCAGCAGCATGGGACTAGCGGGAGTCACAGATACGCAGTATTTT. J is TRBJ2-3 and V is TRBV5-4; 14 nucleotides align to TRBD2. V lost 4 bases, J lost 2 bases, and 3 bases stayed unmatched. CDR3 length equals 16 residues. The germline V gene has CDR1 SGHNT and CDR2 YYREEE (reference sequence). Full variable domain (outside the CDR3, taken from reference TRBV5-4 and TRBJ2-3): ETGVTQSPTHLIKTRGQQVTLRCSSQSGHNTVSWYQQALGQGPQFIFQYYREEENGRGNFPPRFSGLQFPNYSSELNVNALELDDSALYLCASSMGLAGVTDTQYFGPGTRLTVL.

This chain's CDR3 is CASSSFFSPKNIQYF. As DNA, the CDR3 is TGTGCCAGCAGTTCCTTCTTTTCCCCCAAAAACATTCAGTACTTC. The V gene is TRBV27, the J gene TRBJ2-4; D remains unclear. This CDR3 contains 15 residues. The V gene lost 4 bases and the J gene lost 2 bases, with 12 bases spanning the gap. Germline V CDR1 and CDR2: MNHEY, SMNVEV (reference sequence).

This clonotype was counted only a few times. V gene TRBV6-1 combines with J gene TRBJ2-1; 8 bases line up with TRBD2. The length of the CDR3 is 15 residues. The trim removed 3 bases at V and 7 bases at J, leaving 8 bases unmatched. The germline CDR1 and CDR2 sequences are MNHNS and SASEGT. For the CDR3, the DNA is TGTGCCAGCAGTGATAGCGGGATGGGGGGGAATGAGCAGTTCTTC. Protein product: CASSDSGMGGNEQFF.

This clonotype was recorded many times. The chain is built from TRBV20-1 and TRBJ2-5; the D call may be TRBD1 or TRBD2 (6 bases each). Deletions cut 6 bases from V and 3 bases from J, with 20 bases between. The CDR3 runs 15 residues. Germline V gene sequence: CDR1 DFQATT, CDR2 SNEGSKA (reference sequence). DNA of the CDR3: TGCAGTGCAGATGAAGGGGGGTACGGGGAAGAGACCCAGTACTTC. This sequence encodes CSADEGGYGEETQYF.

This clonotype has more than one count but fewer than ten. The chain joins TRBV12-3 or TRBV12-4 to TRBJ2-4; D is perhaps TRBD1 (6 bases). The CDR3 runs to 15 residues. Deletions cut 5 bases from V and 4 bases from J, with 15 bases between. CDR3 amino acids: CASSTHRVWKNIQYF. The CDR3 nucleotides read TGTGCCAGCAGTACTCACAGGGTTTGGAAAAACATTCAGTACTTC.

This clonotype was seen a few times. The V gene is TRBV5-1, the J gene TRBJ2-7; TRBD2 matches 10 bases. After removal of 2 bases from V and 1 base from J, the junction contained 3 bases not matched to a gene. Looked up from germline, CDR1 is SGHRS and CDR2 is YFSETQ. The CDR3 has 15 residues. The chain's CDR3 is CASSFTSGTSYEQYF. The CDR3 nucleotides read TGCGCCAGCAGCTTTACTAGCGGGACTTCCTACGAGCAGTACTTC.

DNA of the CDR3: TGTGCCTCACAGCCAGACAGGGGGCTTCGGTACGAGCAGTACTTC. Encoded protein: CASQPDRGLRYEQYF. The chain employs TRBV10-3 and TRBJ2-7; 10 bases agree with TRBD1. Trimming removed 11 bases from V and 4 bases from J; junction bases left unmatched: 14. This CDR3 contains 15 residues. Germline lookup yields CDR1 ENHRY and CDR2 SYGVKD.